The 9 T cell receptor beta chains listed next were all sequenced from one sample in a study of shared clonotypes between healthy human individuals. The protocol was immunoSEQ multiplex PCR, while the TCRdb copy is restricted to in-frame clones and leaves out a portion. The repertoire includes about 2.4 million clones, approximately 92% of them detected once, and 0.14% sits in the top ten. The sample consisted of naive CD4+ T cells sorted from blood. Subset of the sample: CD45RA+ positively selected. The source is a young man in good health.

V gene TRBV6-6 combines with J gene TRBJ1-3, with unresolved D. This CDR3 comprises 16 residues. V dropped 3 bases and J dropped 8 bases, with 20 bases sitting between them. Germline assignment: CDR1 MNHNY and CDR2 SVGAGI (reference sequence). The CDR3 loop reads CASSYSDRVPLDTIYF. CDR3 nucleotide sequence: TGTGCCAGCAGTTATTCAGATCGGGTCCCCCTGGACACCATATATTTT.

CDR3 protein: CASSQAVGTYEQYF. In DNA form, the CDR3 reads TGTGCCAGCAGCCAAGCCGTGGGAACCTACGAGCAGTACTTC. This chain connects TRBV4-2 to TRBJ2-7; D is unresolved. The CDR3 sequence is 14 residues long. V was cut by 1 base and J by 2 bases, with 9 bases left in between. Germline V gene lookup returns CDR1 LGHNA and CDR2 YNFKEQ.

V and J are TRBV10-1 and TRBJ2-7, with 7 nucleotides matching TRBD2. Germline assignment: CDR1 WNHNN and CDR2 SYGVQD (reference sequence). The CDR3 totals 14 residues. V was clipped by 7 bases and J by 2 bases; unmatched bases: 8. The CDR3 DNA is TGCGCCAGCAATTCAAAGGGACTACCCTACGAGCAGTACTTC. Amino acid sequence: CASNSKGLPYEQYF.

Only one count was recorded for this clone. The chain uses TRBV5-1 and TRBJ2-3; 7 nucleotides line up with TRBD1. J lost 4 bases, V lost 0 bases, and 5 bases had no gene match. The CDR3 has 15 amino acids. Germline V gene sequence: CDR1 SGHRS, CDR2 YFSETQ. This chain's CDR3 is CASSLEGGRADTQYF. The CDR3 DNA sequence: TGCGCCAGCAGCTTGGAAGGGGGCCGGGCAGATACGCAGTATTTT.

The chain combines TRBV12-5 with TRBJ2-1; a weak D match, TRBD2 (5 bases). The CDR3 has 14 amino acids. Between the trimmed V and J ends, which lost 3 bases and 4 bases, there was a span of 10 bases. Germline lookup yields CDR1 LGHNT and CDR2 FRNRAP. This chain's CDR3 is CASGFGLSYNEQFF. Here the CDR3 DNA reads TGTGCTAGTGGTTTCGGACTCTCTTACAATGAGCAGTTCTTC.

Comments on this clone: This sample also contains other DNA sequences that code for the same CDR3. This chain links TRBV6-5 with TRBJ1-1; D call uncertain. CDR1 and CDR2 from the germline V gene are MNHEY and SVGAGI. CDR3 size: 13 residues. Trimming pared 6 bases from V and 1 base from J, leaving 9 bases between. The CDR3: CASSRDSNTEAFF. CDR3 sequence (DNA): TGTGCCAGCAGCAGAGATTCGAACACTGAAGCTTTCTTT.

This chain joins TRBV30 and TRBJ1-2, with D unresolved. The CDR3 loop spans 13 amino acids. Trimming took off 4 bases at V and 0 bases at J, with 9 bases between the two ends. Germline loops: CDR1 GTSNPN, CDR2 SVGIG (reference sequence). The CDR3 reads CAWMAEPNYGYTF. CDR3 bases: TGTGCCTGGATGGCGGAGCCTAACTATGGCTACACCTTC.

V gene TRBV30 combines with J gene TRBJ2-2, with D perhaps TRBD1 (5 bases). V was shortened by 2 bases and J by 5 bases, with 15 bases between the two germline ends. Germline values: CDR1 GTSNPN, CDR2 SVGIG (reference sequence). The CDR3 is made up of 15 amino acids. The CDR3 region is CAWSIRVVVTGELFF. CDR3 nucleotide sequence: TGTGCCTGGAGTATCAGGGTGGTGGTGACCGGGGAGCTGTTTTTT.

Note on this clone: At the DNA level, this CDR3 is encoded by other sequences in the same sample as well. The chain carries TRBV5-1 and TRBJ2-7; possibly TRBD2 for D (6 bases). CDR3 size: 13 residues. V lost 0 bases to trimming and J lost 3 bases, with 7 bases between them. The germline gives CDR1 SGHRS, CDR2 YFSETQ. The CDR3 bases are TGCGCCAGCAGCTTGGAGGGACTCTACGAGCAGTACTTC. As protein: CASSLEGLYEQYF. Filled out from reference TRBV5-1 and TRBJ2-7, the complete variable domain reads KAGVTQTPRYLIKTRGQQVTLSCSPISGHRSVSWYQQTPGQGLQFLFEYFSETQRNKGNFPGRFSGRQFSNSRSEMNVSTLELGDSALYLCASSLEGLYEQYFGPGTRLTVT.